A single sample gave rise to the 9 T cell receptor beta chains below, sequenced in a study of cytomegalovirus exposure and HLA in healthy donors. Primers included in the PCR were 60 Vbeta and 13 Jbeta primers. TCRdb's copy holds only in-frame clones and misses some; the assay was immunoSEQ multiplex PCR. The data show 150,000 to 200,000 clones, 77% seen once. Specimen: PBMCs. The receptors were sampled from a man aged 50 to 59 in good health and CMV-seropositive.

The DNA of the CDR3 is TGTGCCAGCAGCTTAGTCGCTAGCGGGGGTAACTACGAGCAGTACTTC. Translating gives CASSLVASGGNYEQYF. V gene TRBV7-2 combines with J gene TRBJ2-7; 10 bases map to TRBD2. CDR3 length equals 16 residues. Losses at the gene ends were 1 base for V and 3 bases for J; bases not matched to a gene: 6. Germline-derived CDR1 and CDR2 are SGHTA and FQGNSA.

This clone was observed a few times. This chain connects TRBV7-8 to TRBJ1-3; D is unresolved. V lost 2 bases, J lost 0 bases, and 8 bases lay in between. The CDR3 totals 15 residues. Germline V gene sequence: CDR1 SGHVS, CDR2 FQNEAQ. CDR3 protein: CASSLREFSGNTIYF. The CDR3 DNA is TGTGCCAGCAGCTTAAGGGAGTTCTCTGGAAACACCATATATTTT.

J is TRBJ2-7 and V is TRBV11-2; TRBD1 matches at 9 bases. Germline trimming cut 4 bases from V and 2 bases from J; bases unmatched to any gene: 9. CDR1 is SGHAT and CDR2 is FQNNGV in the germline V gene. The CDR3 extends over 16 amino acids. CDR3 in amino acids: CASSSLKDRGPYEQYF. The CDR3 DNA reads as TGTGCCAGCAGCTCCCTTAAGGACAGGGGACCCTACGAGCAGTACTTC.

CDR3 sequence (DNA): TGTGCCAGCAGCGTCAGGGGGCGAGACACTGAAGCTTTCTTT. Its translation: CASSVRGRDTEAFF. J is TRBJ1-1 and V is TRBV7-9; 8 positions agree with TRBD1. CDR3 length: 14 residues. CDR1 SEHNR and CDR2 FQNEAQ come from the germline V gene (reference sequence). The J segment lost 3 bases and the V segment lost 5 bases, leaving 5 bases of the junction unmatched.

This clone was detected only a few times. The chain recombines TRBV4-3 with TRBJ1-2, with D tentatively TRBD1 (6 bases). The ends were cut back, 3 bases at V and 4 bases at J, with 18 bases in the middle. Germline assignment: CDR1 LGHNA and CDR2 YSLEER. The CDR3 runs to 16 residues. The CDR3 region has the DNA TGCGCCAGCAGCCAGGATATTCAGGGGCGCGGCTATGGCTACACCTTC. Its protein product is CASSQDIQGRGYGYTF.

The V call is TRBV4-3, the J call TRBJ2-7, with D perhaps TRBD2 (6 bases). CDR3 length: 13 amino acids. V was cut by 0 bases and J by 9 bases, with 12 bases left in between. CDR1 is LGHNA and CDR2 is YSLEER in the germline V gene. The chain's CDR3 is CASSQDIVGGQYF. CDR3 nucleotides: TGCGCCAGCAGCCAAGATATAGTGGGGGGGCAGTACTTC.

The chain couples TRBV10-3 to TRBJ2-7; D possibly corresponds to TRBD2 (7 bases). The CDR3 loop spans 14 amino acids. V dropped 4 bases and J dropped 4 bases, with 14 bases sitting between them. Germline CDR1 ENHRY, CDR2 SYGVKD. The CDR3 DNA sequence: TGTGCCATCAGTGGCCAACAGGGAGGGTACGAGCAGTACTTC. It encodes CAISGQQGGYEQYF.

This rearrangement joins TRBV29-1 to TRBJ2-5, with 7 bases lining up with TRBD1. The CDR3 loop spans 15 amino acids. Looked up from germline, CDR1 is SQVTM and CDR2 is ANQGSEA. Trimming took 6 bases from V and 2 from J; bases not matched to a gene: 12. The CDR3, as DNA: TGCAGCGTCCCCGTCCCGACAGGGTATCAAGAGACCCAGTACTTC. It is translated as CSVPVPTGYQETQYF.

A single count supports this clone. The genes are TRBV2 and TRBJ2-5; 9 bases match TRBD1. CDR1 is SNHLY, CDR2 FYNNEI, per germline. The V gene end was trimmed by 7 bases and the J gene end by 5 bases; junction bases not matched to a gene: 5. The CDR3 runs 13 residues. CDR3 protein: CASKGQGSETQYF. CDR3 sequence (DNA): TGTGCCAGCAAGGGACAGGGCTCCGAGACCCAGTACTTC.